The present entry profiles one TCR beta chain with its context. Its antigen is unknown. The CDR3 spans 12 residues. Germline lookup yields CDR1 SGHRS and CDR2 YFSETQ. Trimming took 0 bases from V and 12 from J, leaving 10 bases between them. Sequenced by immunoSEQ multiplex PCR; TCRdb stores in-frame clones only, minus some. In the table there are more than 35,000 clones, about 92% of which are singletons. This entry belongs to a study of T cells in localized non-small cell lung cancer. Broader study findings: Heterogeneity remains possible, as sequencing covered one tumor region only. Uninvolved adjacent lung had the highest recorded T cell clonality, with tumor below it.

The V gene is TRBV5-1, the J gene TRBJ2-1; D unresolved. The sequence came from a female donor of 60 years or more with stage I lung adenocarcinoma. The source was peripheral blood, collected before any cancer treatment. Here the CDR3 reads CASSLGGSPQFF. CDR3 nucleotide sequence: TGCGCCAGCAGCTTGGGAGGATCACCGCAGTTCTTC.